The T cell receptor (beta chain) under discussion was sequenced for a study of blood T cell repertoires in COVID-19. V was pared by 2 bases and J by 2 bases, with 15 bases between. The CDR3 spans 16 residues. Germline CDR1 SGHDT, CDR2 YYEEEE. The data were produced by immunoSEQ multiplex PCR, yet TCRdb's version contains in-frame clones alone and is incomplete. The profile shows 160,000 or so clones, 79% of them singletons. Sequenced material: peripheral blood. The chain combines TRBV5-6 with TRBJ2-3; tentative D call: TRBD2 (6 bases). This clonotype was sampled from a woman aged 55-69 years with COVID-19, enrolled during active disease. The CDR3, as DNA: TGTGCCAGCAGCTTACGCGGGGTAGCTCTCACAGATACGCAGTATTTT. Translating gives CASSLRGVALTDTQYF.